One sample yielded the 4 T cell receptor beta chains listed below, sequenced in a study of cytomegalovirus exposure and HLA in healthy donors. Produced via immunoSEQ multiplex PCR; TCRdb's table is partial and in-frame only. The table includes about 56,000 clones, 85% to 95% detected once. The material sequenced was PBMCs. The receptors come from a man aged 18-30 years in good health and CMV-seronegative.

The V call is TRBV28, the J call TRBJ2-3, with 7 bases lining up with TRBD2. The V and J ends lost 6 bases and 1 base, in that order; junction bases with no gene match: 19. The germline gives CDR1 MDHEN, CDR2 SYDVKM. This CDR3 is built from 19 residues. The DNA for the CDR3 is TGTGCCAGCAGCTCCTTTGGGGCCGTCGGTCGGGAGGGCACAGATACGCAGTATTTT. Translating gives CASSSFGAVGREGTDTQYF.

V and J are TRBV9 and TRBJ2-7; TRBD1 is a possible D gene (6 bases). The CDR3 has 14 residues. CDR1 is SGDLS, CDR2 YYNGEE, per germline. Trimming took 0 bases from V and 3 from J, leaving 10 bases between them. This CDR3 reads CASSVGDNVYEQYF. CDR3 nucleotide sequence: TGTGCCAGCAGCGTAGGGGACAATGTCTACGAGCAGTACTTC.

The rearrangement joins TRBV18 to TRBJ1-5, with D possibly TRBD1 on 6 matching bases. The CDR3 is made up of 17 amino acids. CDR1 KGHSH and CDR2 LQKENI come from the germline V gene. The V end lost 3 bases, the J end lost 0 bases, and 15 bases lay between the germline ends. In nucleotides, the CDR3 is TGTGCCAGCTCACCCGACAGGCTATCCGCTAGCAATCAGCCCCAGCATTTT. This translates into CASSPDRLSASNQPQHF.

The DNA for the CDR3 is TGTGCCAGCAGCTCTGGGACAGGGGAAGATACGCAGTATTTT. Translation gives CASSSGTGEDTQYF. The chain is built from TRBV13 and TRBJ2-3, with TRBD1 matching 10 bases. V lost 4 bases to trimming and J lost 5 bases; unmatched junction nucleotides: 3. Germline CDR1 PRHDT, CDR2 FYEKMQ (reference sequence). This CDR3 is built from 14 residues.